A selection of T cell receptor beta chains follows, all from one sample in a study of T cells in narcolepsy. Sequenced by immunoSEQ multiplex PCR; TCRdb stores in-frame clones only, minus some. The data hold just under 35,000 clones, with 65% to 85% observed a single time. Sequencing was carried out using memory (CD45RA-) CD4+ T cells from blood. Source of these receptors: a human donor in good health. The CDR3 runs from the conserved cysteine through the conserved F or W. D genes are given only for firm matches. Clone size appears in some rows only: once, few, many, or a class for an expanded clone.

d_gene	v_gene	abundance	j_gene	CDR3aa	CDR3nt
NA	TRBV5-1	NA	TRBJ2-5	CASSLDGGTQYF	TGCGCCAGCAGCTTGGATGGGGGGACCCAGTACTTC
NA	TRBV28	NA	TRBJ1-6	CASSNRPSGRDSPLHF	TGTGCCAGCAGTAACCGCCCGTCGGGTCGGGATTCACCCCTCCACTTT
TRBD1	TRBV6-5	NA	TRBJ1-2	CASRRQGTGYTF	TGTGCCAGCAGGCGACAGGGGACTGGCTACACCTTC
NA	TRBV9	NA	TRBJ2-1	CASSPLGAPPIYNEQFF	TGTGCCAGCAGCCCCCTTGGGGCCCCCCCCATCTACAATGAGCAGTTCTTC
NA	TRBV6-6	NA	TRBJ1-3	CASSYSGFSGNTIYF	TGTGCCAGCAGTTATTCGGGGTTCTCCGGAAACACCATATATTTT
NA	TRBV28	NA	TRBJ1-3	CAYEARAGNTIYF	TGTGCCTATGAGGCCAGGGCTGGAAACACCATATATTTT
NA	TRBV15	NA	TRBJ2-7	CATSAETYEQYF	TGTGCCACCAGCGCGGAGACCTACGAGCAGTACTTC
TRBD1	TRBV6-6	NA	TRBJ1-5	CASSSGRGTDNQPQHF	TGTGCCAGCAGTTCGGGTCGTGGGACAGATAATCAGCCCCAGCATTTT
NA	TRBV15	NA	TRBJ1-5	CATSRDWGIPNQPQHF	TGTGCCACCAGCAGAGATTGGGGCATACCAAATCAGCCCCAGCATTTT
NA	TRBV7-5	NA	TRBJ1-1	CVRSWRGYQKDGDTEAFF	TGTGTCAGAAGCTGGAGGGGTTATCAAAAGGATGGGGACACTGAAGCTTTCTTT
TRBD1	TRBV6-1	NA	TRBJ1-1	CASIKVQGFTEAFF	TGTGCCAGCATAAAGGTACAGGGGTTCACTGAAGCTTTCTTT
NA	TRBV4-3	NA	TRBJ2-1	CASSQGGREQFF	TGCGCCAGCAGCCAAGGAGGGCGGGAGCAGTTCTTC
TRBD2	TRBV10-3	NA	TRBJ2-7	CAISGTSGGHDEQYF	TGTGCCATCAGTGGTACTAGCGGGGGGCACGACGAGCAGTACTTC
NA	TRBV30	NA	TRBJ1-1	CAWSVQVGEAFF	TGTGCCTGGAGTGTACAGGTCGGTGAAGCTTTCTTT
NA	TRBV6-1	NA	TRBJ2-5	CASSDLSGGRETQYF	TGTGCCAGCAGCGACTTGTCCGGGGGCAGGGAGACCCAGTACTTC
NA	TRBV9	NA	TRBJ2-1	CASSVEGGIVGGNEQFF	TGTGCCAGCAGCGTAGAGGGGGGAATAGTGGGCGGGAATGAACAGTTCTTC
NA	TRBV7-2	NA	TRBJ1-1	CASSSREGGAEAFF	TGTGCCAGCAGCTCCCGAGAGGGAGGGGCTGAAGCTTTCTTT
TRBD1	TRBV6-1	once	TRBJ1-2	CASSPTGVYGYTF	TGTGCCAGCAGTCCTACAGGGGTCTATGGCTACACCTTC
TRBD1	TRBV18	NA	TRBJ2-2	CASSPQGGASGELFF	TGTGCCAGCTCACCTCAAGGGGGCGCTTCCGGGGAGCTGTTTTTT
NA	TRBV5-5	few	TRBJ1-2	CASSLAITSSLYGYTF	TGTGCCAGCAGCTTGGCGATTACTTCATCCCTCTATGGCTACACCTTC
NA	TRBV6-5	NA	TRBJ1-5	CASRDRDINQPQHF	TGTGCCAGCAGAGACCGGGACATAAATCAGCCCCAGCATTTT
NA	TRBV6-1	NA	TRBJ2-2	CASSLSRPPTGELFF	TGTGCCAGCAGTCTCTCCCGGCCACCCACCGGGGAGCTGTTTTTT